The rows below give T cell receptor beta chains drawn from one sample of a study of technical replicates of blood from several donors. Here immunoSEQ multiplex PCR was the method, and the copy in TCRdb shows in-frame clones only, minus some. The sample shows under 95,000 clones, about nine tenths of them seen only once. The sample was T cells isolated from PBMCs. The receptors were sampled from a human donor in good health. Some clones in this sample may be carry-over from other donors' samples. CDR3s include the opening cysteine and the closing phenylalanine or tryptophan. Fields, in order: CDR3 protein, CDR3 DNA, D gene, J gene, clone size, V gene. The D gene is left open where the match is weak. Rows may omit the clone size; those that give it use once, few, many or a size class.

CDR3: CASSHGTGGSYNSPLHF
DNA: TGCGCCAGCAGCCACGGGACAGGGGGCTCCTATAATTCACCCCTCCACTTT
D: TRBD1
J: TRBJ1-6
size: NA
V: TRBV5-1

CDR3: CSAIDRGSYEQYF
DNA: TGCAGCGCCATAGACAGGGGCTCCTACGAGCAGTACTTC
D: TRBD1
J: TRBJ2-7
size: NA
V: TRBV29-1

CDR3: CASSLILAGGQDTQYF
DNA: TGCGCCAGCAGCTTGATTTTGGCGGGAGGACAAGATACGCAGTATTTT
D: TRBD2
J: TRBJ2-3
size: NA
V: TRBV5-1

CDR3: CASSQDPTGARMYGYTF
DNA: TGTGCCAGCAGTCAAGACCCGACAGGCGCTAGGATGTATGGCTACACCTTC
D: NA
J: TRBJ1-2
size: once
V: TRBV27

CDR3: CASPGGRLDEQYF
DNA: TGTGCCAGCCCTGGTGGGCGTCTCGACGAGCAGTACTTC
D: NA
J: TRBJ2-7
size: NA
V: TRBV6-5

CDR3: CASSQDMWGAAETQYF
DNA: TGCGCCAGCAGCCAAGATATGTGGGGCGCGGCGGAGACCCAGTACTTC
D: NA
J: TRBJ2-5
size: NA
V: TRBV4-3

CDR3: CASSWGRSTDTQYF
DNA: TGTGCCAGCAGTTGGGGGCGCTCCACAGATACGCAGTATTTT
D: NA
J: TRBJ2-3
size: NA
V: TRBV27

CDR3: CASSTGTGAVGYTF
DNA: TGTGCCAGCAGTACGGGGACAGGGGCTGTTGGCTACACCTTC
D: TRBD1
J: TRBJ1-2
size: once
V: TRBV6-5

CDR3: CASSETGGRVYGYTF
DNA: TGTGCCAGCAGTGAGACAGGGGGGAGGGTTTATGGCTACACCTTC
D: TRBD1
J: TRBJ1-2
size: NA
V: TRBV2

CDR3: CATSPKRTGGFADTQYF
DNA: TGTGCCACCAGCCCAAAGAGGACAGGGGGCTTCGCAGATACGCAGTATTTT
D: TRBD1
J: TRBJ2-3
size: NA
V: TRBV15

CDR3: CASRKPQGANTEAFF
DNA: TGTGCCAGCAGAAAGCCACAGGGGGCGAACACTGAAGCTTTCTTT
D: TRBD1
J: TRBJ1-1
size: NA
V: TRBV27

CDR3: CASSLIPSSQPQHF
DNA: TGTGCCAGCAGTTTAATCCCTAGTTCTCAGCCCCAGCATTTT
D: NA
J: TRBJ1-5
size: few
V: TRBV28

CDR3: CASSLTFGAGEKLFF
DNA: TGTGCCAGCAGTTTAACTTTTGGGGCGGGAGAAAAACTGTTTTTT
D: NA
J: TRBJ1-4
size: NA
V: TRBV27

CDR3: CASSPSYRLAGAWEQYF
DNA: TGTGCCAGCAGCCCGAGCTACCGACTAGCGGGAGCGTGGGAGCAGTACTTC
D: TRBD2
J: TRBJ2-7
size: NA
V: TRBV4-2

CDR3: CASSLLISGGGDTQYF
DNA: TGTGCCAGCAGCTTACTCATCAGCGGGGGGGGAGATACGCAGTATTTT
D: TRBD2
J: TRBJ2-3
size: NA
V: TRBV4-2

CDR3: CASSPRVSGGDTEAFF
DNA: TGTGCCAGCAGCCCCCGAGTTTCGGGGGGCGACACTGAAGCTTTCTTT
D: NA
J: TRBJ1-1
size: NA
V: TRBV7-3

CDR3: CASSYITGDEKLFF
DNA: TGTGCCAGCAGTTACATTACAGGGGATGAAAAACTGTTTTTT
D: TRBD1
J: TRBJ1-4
size: NA
V: TRBV6-5

CDR3: CASTPVGTGLEPQHF
DNA: TGTGCCAGCACTCCGGTTGGAACGGGGTTGGAGCCCCAGCATTTT
D: NA
J: TRBJ1-5
size: NA
V: TRBV2

CDR3: CASSRDRVDNEQFF
DNA: TGCGCCAGCAGCCGGGACAGGGTGGACAATGAGCAGTTCTTC
D: TRBD1
J: TRBJ2-1
size: once
V: TRBV5-1

CDR3: CASGFVPVGARGSHEQFF
DNA: TGTGCTAGTGGGTTTGTACCGGTAGGGGCTAGGGGATCGCATGAGCAGTTCTTC
D: NA
J: TRBJ2-1
size: once
V: TRBV12-5

CDR3: CASSLEFGRDLLDEQFF
DNA: TGTGCCAGCAGCTTAGAGTTCGGGAGGGATCTGTTGGATGAGCAGTTCTTC
D: TRBD2
J: TRBJ2-1
size: NA
V: TRBV7-9

CDR3: CASSEGTGGDTQYF
DNA: TGTGCCAGCAGCGAAGGGACAGGGGGAGATACGCAGTATTTT
D: TRBD1
J: TRBJ2-3
size: NA
V: TRBV7-9

CDR3: CASSLYRGGNTIYF
DNA: TGTGCCAGCAGTTTATATAGGGGAGGAAACACCATATATTTT
D: NA
J: TRBJ1-3
size: NA
V: TRBV28

CDR3: CASSTPPGRVFNSGANVLTF
DNA: TGCGCCAGCAGTACACCACCCGGCAGGGTGTTCAACTCTGGGGCCAACGTCCTGACTTTC
D: NA
J: TRBJ2-6
size: NA
V: TRBV5-1

CDR3: CASSLLADTEAFF
DNA: TGTGCCAGCAGCTTACTAGCCGACACTGAAGCTTTCTTT
D: NA
J: TRBJ1-1
size: NA
V: TRBV13

CDR3: CASRRQGTGELFF
DNA: TGCGCCAGCAGAAGACAGGGCACCGGGGAGCTGTTTTTT
D: TRBD1
J: TRBJ2-2
size: NA
V: TRBV10-1

CDR3: CAWRDGYGYTF
DNA: TGTGCCTGGAGAGACGGGTATGGCTACACCTTC
D: NA
J: TRBJ1-2
size: NA
V: TRBV30

CDR3: CASSPTGTGDTEAFF
DNA: TGCGCCAGCAGCCCCACCGGGACAGGGGACACTGAAGCTTTCTTT
D: TRBD1
J: TRBJ1-1
size: NA
V: TRBV4-1

CDR3: CASSRGQDYEQYF
DNA: TGTGCCTCCTCTCGCGGGCAGGACTACGAGCAGTACTTC
D: NA
J: TRBJ2-7
size: NA
V: TRBV6-1

CDR3: CATSRDPTDFTDEQYF
DNA: TGTGCCACCAGCAGAGATCCGACAGATTTTACAGACGAGCAGTACTTC
D: NA
J: TRBJ2-7
size: once
V: TRBV15

CDR3: CASSSLRGRGYGYTF
DNA: TGTGCCAGCAGCTCCCTCAGGGGCCGGGGCTATGGCTACACCTTC
D: NA
J: TRBJ1-2
size: NA
V: TRBV5-4

CDR3: CAWSVGGLTEAFF
DNA: TGTGCCTGGAGTGTAGGGGGTCTCACTGAAGCTTTCTTT
D: NA
J: TRBJ1-1
size: NA
V: TRBV30

CDR3: CASSQGSRKQGPDYGYTF
DNA: TGCGCCAGCAGCCAAGGGAGCCGGAAACAGGGCCCGGATTATGGCTACACCTTC
D: NA
J: TRBJ1-2
size: NA
V: TRBV4-1

CDR3: CASSPSRYTEAFF
DNA: TGTGCCAGCTCACCATCCAGGTACACTGAAGCTTTCTTT
D: NA
J: TRBJ1-1
size: few
V: TRBV18

CDR3: CASSRLPRGHTEAFF
DNA: TGTGCCAGCAGCCGACTACCAAGGGGGCACACTGAAGCTTTCTTT
D: TRBD1
J: TRBJ1-1
size: NA
V: TRBV14

CDR3: CASGKLTGEIYGYTF
DNA: TGTGCCAGCGGAAAATTGACAGGGGAGATCTATGGCTACACCTTC
D: TRBD1
J: TRBJ1-2
size: NA
V: TRBV5-4

CDR3: CAIGGRLVRDAGELFF
DNA: TGTGCCATCGGCGGTAGACTAGTGCGTGACGCCGGGGAGCTGTTTTTT
D: NA
J: TRBJ2-2
size: NA
V: TRBV10-3

CDR3: CASSLADRGYEQYF
DNA: TGTGCCAGCAGCTTAGCAGACAGGGGCTACGAGCAGTACTTC
D: TRBD1
J: TRBJ2-7
size: few
V: TRBV7-9

CDR3: CASSGGAPVKTQYF
DNA: TGTGCCAGCAGCGGAGGAGCGCCCGTGAAGACCCAGTACTTC
D: NA
J: TRBJ2-5
size: once
V: TRBV11-3

CDR3: CASSSDSTYEQYF
DNA: TGCGCCAGCAGCTCCGACAGTACCTACGAGCAGTACTTC
D: NA
J: TRBJ2-7
size: NA
V: TRBV5-1

CDR3: CASSLQGGGAYEQYF
DNA: TGTGCCAGCAGCTTACAAGGCGGGGGGGCCTACGAGCAGTACTTC
D: TRBD2
J: TRBJ2-7
size: NA
V: TRBV7-9

CDR3: CASSLPGGTVPYNEQFF
DNA: TGTGCCAGCAGCCTCCCCGGCGGGACAGTCCCTTACAATGAGCAGTTCTTC
D: NA
J: TRBJ2-1
size: NA
V: TRBV5-4

CDR3: CSTAGSLYGYTF
DNA: TGCAGCACAGCAGGGTCTCTCTATGGCTACACCTTC
D: NA
J: TRBJ1-2
size: NA
V: TRBV29-1

CDR3: CASSLRASGDNEQFF
DNA: TGTGCCAGCAGCCTTAGGGCTAGCGGGGACAATGAGCAGTTCTTC
D: TRBD2
J: TRBJ2-1
size: NA
V: TRBV7-6

CDR3: CAWNGADTQYF
DNA: TGTGCCTGGAACGGGGCAGATACGCAGTATTTT
D: NA
J: TRBJ2-3
size: NA
V: TRBV30

CDR3: CASSQDGSLEAFF
DNA: TGCGCCAGCAGCCAAGACGGTAGTCTTGAAGCTTTCTTT
D: NA
J: TRBJ1-1
size: few
V: TRBV4-1

CDR3: CASTTGSYGYTF
DNA: TGTGCCAGCACGACAGGGTCTTATGGCTACACCTTC
D: TRBD1
J: TRBJ1-2
size: NA
V: TRBV6-5

CDR3: CSVEFFGKPYEQYF
DNA: TGCAGCGTTGAATTTTTCGGGAAACCTTACGAGCAGTACTTC
D: NA
J: TRBJ2-7
size: NA
V: TRBV29-1